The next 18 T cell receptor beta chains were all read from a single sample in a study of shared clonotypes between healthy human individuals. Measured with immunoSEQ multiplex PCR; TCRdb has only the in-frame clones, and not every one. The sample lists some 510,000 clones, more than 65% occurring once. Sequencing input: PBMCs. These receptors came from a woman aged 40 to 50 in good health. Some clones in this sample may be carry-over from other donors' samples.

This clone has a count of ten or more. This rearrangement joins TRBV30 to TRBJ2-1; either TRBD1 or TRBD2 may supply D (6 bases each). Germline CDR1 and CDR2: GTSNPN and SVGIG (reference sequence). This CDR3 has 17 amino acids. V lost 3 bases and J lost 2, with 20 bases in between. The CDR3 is CAWRGGLGGRTYNEQFF. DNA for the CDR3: TGTGCCTGGAGGGGTGGATTAGGGGGGCGCACCTACAATGAGCAGTTCTTC.

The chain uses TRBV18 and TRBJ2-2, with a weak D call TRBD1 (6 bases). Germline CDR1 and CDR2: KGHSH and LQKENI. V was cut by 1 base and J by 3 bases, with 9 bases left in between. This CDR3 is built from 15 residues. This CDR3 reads CASSPLGADTGELFF. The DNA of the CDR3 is TGTGCCAGCTCACCACTGGGGGCCGACACCGGGGAGCTGTTTTTT. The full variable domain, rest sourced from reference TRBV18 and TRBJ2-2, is NAGVMQNPRHLVRRRGQEARLRCSPMKGHSHVYWYRQLPEEGLKFMVYLQKENIIDESGMPKERFSAEFPKEGPSILRIQQVVRGDSAAYFCASSPLGADTGELFFGEGSRLTVL.

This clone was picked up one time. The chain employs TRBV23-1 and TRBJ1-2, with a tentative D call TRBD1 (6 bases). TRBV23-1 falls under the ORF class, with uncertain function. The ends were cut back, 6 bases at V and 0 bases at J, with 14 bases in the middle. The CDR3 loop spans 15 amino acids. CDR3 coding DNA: TGCGCCAGCAGGACCCAGACAGGCTCTAACTATGGCTACACCTTC. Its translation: CASRTQTGSNYGYTF.

CDR3: CASSTRLVPGELFF. The CDR3 DNA reads TGTGCCAGCAGCACCCGACTAGTTCCCGGGGAGCTGTTTTTT. The V and J genes are TRBV7-3 and TRBJ2-2, with D maybe TRBD2 (6 bases). This CDR3 has 14 residues. The ends were cut back, 5 bases at V and 6 bases at J, with 13 bases in the middle. CDR1 and CDR2 from the germline V gene are SGHTA and FQGTGA. The full variable domain, in which reference TRBV7-3 and TRBJ2-2 provide the parts outside the CDR3, is GAGVSQTPSNKVTEKGKYVELRCDPISGHTALYWYRQSLGQGPEFLIYFQGTGAADDSGLPNDRFFAVRPEGSVSTLKIQRTERGDSAVYLCASSTRLVPGELFFGEGSRLTVL.

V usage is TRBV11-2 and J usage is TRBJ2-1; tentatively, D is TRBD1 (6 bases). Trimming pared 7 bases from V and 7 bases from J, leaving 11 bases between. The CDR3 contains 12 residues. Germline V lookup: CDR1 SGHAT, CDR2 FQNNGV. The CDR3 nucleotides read TGTGCCAGCACCGACAGGAGGAATGAGCAGTTCTTC. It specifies CASTDRRNEQFF.

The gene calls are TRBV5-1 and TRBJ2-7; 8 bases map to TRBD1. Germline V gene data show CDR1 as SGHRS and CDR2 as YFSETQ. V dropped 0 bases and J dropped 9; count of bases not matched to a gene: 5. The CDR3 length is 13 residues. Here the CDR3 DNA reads TGCGCCAGCAGCTTGGCCCTACAGGGGGTGCAGTACTTC. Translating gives CASSLALQGVQYF.

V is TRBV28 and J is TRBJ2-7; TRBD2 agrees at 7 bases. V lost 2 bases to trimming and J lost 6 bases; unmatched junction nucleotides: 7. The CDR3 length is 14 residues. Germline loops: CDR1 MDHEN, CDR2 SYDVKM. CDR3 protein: CASSLVGGSGEQYF. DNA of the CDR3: TGTGCCAGCAGTTTAGTCGGCGGGAGTGGCGAGCAGTACTTC. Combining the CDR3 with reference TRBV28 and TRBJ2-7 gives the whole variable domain DVKVTQSSRYLVKRTGEKVFLECVQDMDHENMFWYRQDPGLGLRLIYFSYDVKMKEKGDIPEGYSVSREKKERFSLILESASTNQTSMYLCASSLVGGSGEQYFGPGTRLTVT.

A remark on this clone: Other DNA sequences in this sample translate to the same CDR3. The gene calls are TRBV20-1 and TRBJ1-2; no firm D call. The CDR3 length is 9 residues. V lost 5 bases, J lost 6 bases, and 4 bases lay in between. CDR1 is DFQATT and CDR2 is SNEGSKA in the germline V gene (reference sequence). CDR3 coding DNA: TGCAGTGCTTACGATGGCTACACCTTC. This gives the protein CSAYDGYTF.

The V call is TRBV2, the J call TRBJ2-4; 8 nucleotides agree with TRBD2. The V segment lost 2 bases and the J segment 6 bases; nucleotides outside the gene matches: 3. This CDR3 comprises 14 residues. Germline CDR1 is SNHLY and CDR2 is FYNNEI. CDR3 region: CASSESGRGNIQYF. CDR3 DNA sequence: TGTGCCAGCAGTGAAAGCGGGAGAGGAAACATTCAGTACTTC.

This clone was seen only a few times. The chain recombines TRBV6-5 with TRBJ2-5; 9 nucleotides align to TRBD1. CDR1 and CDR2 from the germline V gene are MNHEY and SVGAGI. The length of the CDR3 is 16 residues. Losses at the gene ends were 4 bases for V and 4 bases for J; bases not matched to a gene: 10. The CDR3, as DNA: TGTGCCAGCAGTTTCACTCCGGGGACAGGGCGAGAGACCCAGTACTTC. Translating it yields CASSFTPGTGRETQYF.

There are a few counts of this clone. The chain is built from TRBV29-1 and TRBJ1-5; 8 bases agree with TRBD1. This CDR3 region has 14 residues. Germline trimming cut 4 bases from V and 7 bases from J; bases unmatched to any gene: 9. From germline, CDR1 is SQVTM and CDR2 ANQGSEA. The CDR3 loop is CSVAITGGKQPQHF. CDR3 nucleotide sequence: TGCAGCGTTGCAATTACAGGGGGTAAGCAGCCCCAGCATTTT.

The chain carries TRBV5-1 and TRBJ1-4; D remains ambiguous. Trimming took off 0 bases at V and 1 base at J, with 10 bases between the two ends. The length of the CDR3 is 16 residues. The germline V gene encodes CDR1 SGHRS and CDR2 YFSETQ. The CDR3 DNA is TGCGCCAGCAGCTTGGGAGGTTATAGAACTAATGAAAAACTGTTTTTT. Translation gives CASSLGGYRTNEKLFF.

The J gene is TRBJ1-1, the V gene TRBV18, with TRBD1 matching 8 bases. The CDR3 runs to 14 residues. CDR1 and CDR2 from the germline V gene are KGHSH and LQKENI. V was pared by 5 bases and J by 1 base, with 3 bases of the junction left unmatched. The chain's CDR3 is CASSWDRRNTEAFF. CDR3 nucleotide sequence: TGTGCCAGCTCATGGGACAGGAGGAACACTGAAGCTTTCTTT.

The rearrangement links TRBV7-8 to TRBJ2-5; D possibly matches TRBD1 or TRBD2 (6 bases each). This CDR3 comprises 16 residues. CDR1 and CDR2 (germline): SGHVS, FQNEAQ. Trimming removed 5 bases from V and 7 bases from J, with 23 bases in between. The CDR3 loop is CASSPSFGGVRGTQYF. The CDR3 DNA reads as TGTGCCAGCAGCCCCAGTTTCGGGGGCGTACGTGGGACCCAGTACTTC.

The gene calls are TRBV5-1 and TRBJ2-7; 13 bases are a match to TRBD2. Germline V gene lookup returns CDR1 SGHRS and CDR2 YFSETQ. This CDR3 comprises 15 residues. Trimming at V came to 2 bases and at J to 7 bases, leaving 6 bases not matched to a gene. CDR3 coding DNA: TGCGCCAGCAGCTTCGGACTAGCGGGAGTGGGAGAGCAGTACTTC. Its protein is CASSFGLAGVGEQYF.

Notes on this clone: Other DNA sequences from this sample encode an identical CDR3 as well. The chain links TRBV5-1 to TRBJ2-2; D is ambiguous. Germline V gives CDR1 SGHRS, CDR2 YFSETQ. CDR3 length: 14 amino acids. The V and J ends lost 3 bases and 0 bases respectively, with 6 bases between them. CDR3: CASSSDTNTGELFF. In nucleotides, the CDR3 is TGCGCCAGCAGCTCCGACACGAACACCGGGGAGCTGTTTTTT. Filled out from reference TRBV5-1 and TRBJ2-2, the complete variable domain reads KAGVTQTPRYLIKTRGQQVTLSCSPISGHRSVSWYQQTPGQGLQFLFEYFSETQRNKGNFPGRFSGRQFSNSRSEMNVSTLELGDSALYLCASSSDTNTGELFFGEGSRLTVL.

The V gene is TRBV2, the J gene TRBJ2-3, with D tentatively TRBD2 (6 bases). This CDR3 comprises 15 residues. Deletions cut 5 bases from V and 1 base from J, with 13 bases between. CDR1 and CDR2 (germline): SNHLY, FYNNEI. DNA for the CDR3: TGTGCCAGCAGTTGGAGGGCCAGTGGCACAGATACGCAGTATTTT. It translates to CASSWRASGTDTQYF.

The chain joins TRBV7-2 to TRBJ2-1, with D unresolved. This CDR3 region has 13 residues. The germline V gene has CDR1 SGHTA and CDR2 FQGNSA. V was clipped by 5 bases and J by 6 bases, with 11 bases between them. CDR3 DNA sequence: TGTGCCAGCAGCCGGTCTAGGGCCAATGAGCAGTTCTTC. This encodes CASSRSRANEQFF.